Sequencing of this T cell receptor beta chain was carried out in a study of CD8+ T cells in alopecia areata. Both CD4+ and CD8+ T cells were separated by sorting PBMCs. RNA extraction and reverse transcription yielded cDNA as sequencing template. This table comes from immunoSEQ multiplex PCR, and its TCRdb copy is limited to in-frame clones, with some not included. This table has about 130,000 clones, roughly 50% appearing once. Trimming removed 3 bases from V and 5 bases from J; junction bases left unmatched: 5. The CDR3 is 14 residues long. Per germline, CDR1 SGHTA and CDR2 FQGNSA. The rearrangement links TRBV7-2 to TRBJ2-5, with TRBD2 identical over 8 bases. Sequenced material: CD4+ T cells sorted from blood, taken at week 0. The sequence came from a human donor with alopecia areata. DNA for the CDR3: TGTGCCAGCAGCTTTAGCGGGACCGGGGAGACCCAGTACTTC. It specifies CASSFSGTGETQYF.